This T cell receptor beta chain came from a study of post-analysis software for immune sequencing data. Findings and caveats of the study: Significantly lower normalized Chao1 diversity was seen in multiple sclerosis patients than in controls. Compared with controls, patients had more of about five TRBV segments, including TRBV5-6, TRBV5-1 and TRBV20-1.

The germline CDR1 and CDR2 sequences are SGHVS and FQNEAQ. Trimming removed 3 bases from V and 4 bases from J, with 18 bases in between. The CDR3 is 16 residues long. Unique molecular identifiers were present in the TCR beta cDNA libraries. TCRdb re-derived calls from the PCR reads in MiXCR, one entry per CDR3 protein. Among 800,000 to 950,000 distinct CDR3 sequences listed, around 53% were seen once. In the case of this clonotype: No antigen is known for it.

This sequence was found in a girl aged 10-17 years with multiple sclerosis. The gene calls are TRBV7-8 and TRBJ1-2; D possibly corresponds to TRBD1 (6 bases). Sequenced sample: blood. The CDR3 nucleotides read TGTGCCAGCAGCTTGGCAGGGGCAGAAGTTGTCTATGGCTACACCTTC. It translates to CASSLAGAEVVYGYTF.